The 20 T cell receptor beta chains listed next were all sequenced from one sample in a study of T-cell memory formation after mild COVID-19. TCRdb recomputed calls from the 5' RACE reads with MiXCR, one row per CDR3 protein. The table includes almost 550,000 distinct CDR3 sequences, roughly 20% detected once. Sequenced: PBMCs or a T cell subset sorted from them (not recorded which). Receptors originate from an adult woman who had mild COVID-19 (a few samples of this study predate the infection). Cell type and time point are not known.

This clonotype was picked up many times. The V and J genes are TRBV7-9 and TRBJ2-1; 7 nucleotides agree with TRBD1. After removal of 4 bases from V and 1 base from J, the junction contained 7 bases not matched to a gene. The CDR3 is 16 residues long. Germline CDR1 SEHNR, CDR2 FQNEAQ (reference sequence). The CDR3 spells CASSYPDRVSYNEQFF. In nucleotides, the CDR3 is TGTGCCAGCAGCTACCCAGACAGGGTGTCCTACAATGAGCAGTTCTTC.

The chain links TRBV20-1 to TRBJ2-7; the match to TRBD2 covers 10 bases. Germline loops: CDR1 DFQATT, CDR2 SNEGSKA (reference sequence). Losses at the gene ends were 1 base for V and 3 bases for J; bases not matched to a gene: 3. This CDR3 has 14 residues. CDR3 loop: CSARGLAGLYEQYF. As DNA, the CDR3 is TGCAGTGCTAGAGGACTAGCGGGCCTCTACGAGCAGTACTTC.

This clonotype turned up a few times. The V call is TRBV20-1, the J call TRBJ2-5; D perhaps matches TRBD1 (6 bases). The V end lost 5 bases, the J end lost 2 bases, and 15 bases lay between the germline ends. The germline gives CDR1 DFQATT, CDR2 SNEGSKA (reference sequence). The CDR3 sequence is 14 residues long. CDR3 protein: CSAGSGTPQETQYF. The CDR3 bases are TGCAGTGCTGGATCCGGGACACCTCAAGAGACCCAGTACTTC.

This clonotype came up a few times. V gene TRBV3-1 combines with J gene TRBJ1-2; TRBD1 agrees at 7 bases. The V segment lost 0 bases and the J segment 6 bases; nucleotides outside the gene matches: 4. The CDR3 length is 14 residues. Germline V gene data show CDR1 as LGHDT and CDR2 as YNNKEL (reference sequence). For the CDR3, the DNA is TGTGCCAGCAGCCAAGAAAGGACAGGCCATGGCTACACCTTC. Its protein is CASSQERTGHGYTF.

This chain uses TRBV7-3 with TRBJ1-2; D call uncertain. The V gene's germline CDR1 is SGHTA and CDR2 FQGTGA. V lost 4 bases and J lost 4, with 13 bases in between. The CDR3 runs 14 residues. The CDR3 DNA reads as TGTGCCAGCAGCTCTCTAGAGTTCCGCTATGGCTACACCTTC. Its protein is CASSSLEFRYGYTF.

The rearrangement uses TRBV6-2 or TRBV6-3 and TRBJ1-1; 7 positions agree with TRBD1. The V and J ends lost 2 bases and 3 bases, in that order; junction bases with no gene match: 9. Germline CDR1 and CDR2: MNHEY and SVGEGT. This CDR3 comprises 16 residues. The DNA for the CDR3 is TGTGCCAGCAGTTACATAGGGGGCCCGCGTGACACTGAAGCTTTCTTT. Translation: CASSYIGGPRDTEAFF.

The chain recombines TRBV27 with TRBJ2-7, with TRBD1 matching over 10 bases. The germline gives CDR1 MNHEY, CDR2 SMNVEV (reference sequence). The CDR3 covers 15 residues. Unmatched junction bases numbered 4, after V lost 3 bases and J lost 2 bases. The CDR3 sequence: CASSFSGTGAYEQYF. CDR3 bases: TGTGCCAGCAGTTTCTCCGGGACAGGGGCCTACGAGCAGTACTTC.

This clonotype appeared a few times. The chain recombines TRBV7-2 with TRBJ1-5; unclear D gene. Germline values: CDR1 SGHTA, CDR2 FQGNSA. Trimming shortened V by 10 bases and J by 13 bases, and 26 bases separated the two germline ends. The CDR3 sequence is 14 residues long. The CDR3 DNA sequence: TGTGCCACCAGACGGGTCTCCGGTAATAAGGAACAGCATTTT. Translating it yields CATRRVSGNKEQHF.

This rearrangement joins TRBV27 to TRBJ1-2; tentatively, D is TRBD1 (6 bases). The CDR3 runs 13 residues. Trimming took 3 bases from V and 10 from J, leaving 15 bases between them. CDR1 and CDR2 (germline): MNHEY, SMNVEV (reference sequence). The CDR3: CASSLRTGMDYTF. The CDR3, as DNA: TGTGCCAGCAGTTTGCGAACAGGGATGGACTACACCTTC.

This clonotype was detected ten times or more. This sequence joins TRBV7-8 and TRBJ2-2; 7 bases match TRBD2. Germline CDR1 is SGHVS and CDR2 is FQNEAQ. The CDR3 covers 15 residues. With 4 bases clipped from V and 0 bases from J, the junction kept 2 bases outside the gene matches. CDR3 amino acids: CASSYGGTNTGELFF. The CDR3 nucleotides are TGTGCCAGCAGCTACGGGGGGACGAACACCGGGGAGCTGTTTTTT.

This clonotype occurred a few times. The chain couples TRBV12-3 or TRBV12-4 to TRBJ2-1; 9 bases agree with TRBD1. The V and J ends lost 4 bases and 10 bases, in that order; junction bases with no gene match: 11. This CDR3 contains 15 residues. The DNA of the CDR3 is TGTGCCAGCAGTTCGGCGGGACAGGGTCAATTGGAGCAGTTCTTC. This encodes CASSSAGQGQLEQFF.

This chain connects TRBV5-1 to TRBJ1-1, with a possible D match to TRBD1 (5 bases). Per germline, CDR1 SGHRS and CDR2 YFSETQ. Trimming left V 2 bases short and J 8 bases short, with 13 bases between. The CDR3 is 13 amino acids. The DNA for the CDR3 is TGCGCCAGCAGCTTCCCCGGGGCCGCAGAAGCTTTCTTT. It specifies CASSFPGAAEAFF. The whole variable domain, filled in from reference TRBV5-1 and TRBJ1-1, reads KAGVTQTPRYLIKTRGQQVTLSCSPISGHRSVSWYQQTPGQGLQFLFEYFSETQRNKGNFPGRFSGRQFSNSRSEMNVSTLELGDSALYLCASSFPGAAEAFFGQGTRLTVV.

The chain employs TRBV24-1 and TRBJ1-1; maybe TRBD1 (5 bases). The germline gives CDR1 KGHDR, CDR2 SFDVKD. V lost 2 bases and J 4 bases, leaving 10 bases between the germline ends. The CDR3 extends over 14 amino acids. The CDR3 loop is CATSDSGHPTEAFF. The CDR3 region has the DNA TGTGCCACCAGTGATTCAGGACACCCCACTGAAGCTTTCTTT.

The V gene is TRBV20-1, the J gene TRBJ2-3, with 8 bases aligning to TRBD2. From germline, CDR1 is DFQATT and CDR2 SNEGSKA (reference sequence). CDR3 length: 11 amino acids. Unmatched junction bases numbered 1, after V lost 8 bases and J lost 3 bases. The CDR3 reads CSCGGTDTQYF. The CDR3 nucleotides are TGCAGTTGCGGGGGGACAGATACGCAGTATTTT.

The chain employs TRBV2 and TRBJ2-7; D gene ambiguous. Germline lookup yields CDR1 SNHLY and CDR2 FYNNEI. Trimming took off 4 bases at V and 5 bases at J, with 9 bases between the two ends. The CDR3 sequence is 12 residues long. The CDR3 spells CASSVWEDEQYF. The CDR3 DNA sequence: TGTGCCAGCAGTGTTTGGGAAGACGAGCAGTACTTC.

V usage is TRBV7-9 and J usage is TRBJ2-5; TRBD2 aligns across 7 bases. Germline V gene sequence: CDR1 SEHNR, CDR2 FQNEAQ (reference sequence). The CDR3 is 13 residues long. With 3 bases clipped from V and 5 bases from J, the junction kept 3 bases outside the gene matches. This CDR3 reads CASSLGGTETQYF. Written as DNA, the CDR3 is TGTGCCAGCAGCTTGGGGGGGACGGAGACCCAGTACTTC. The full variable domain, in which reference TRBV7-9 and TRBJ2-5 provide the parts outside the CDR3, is DTGVSQNPRHKITKRGQNVTFRCDPISEHNRLYWYRQTLGQGPEFLTYFQNEAQLEKSRLLSDRFSAERPKGSFSTLEIQRTEQGDSAMYLCASSLGGTETQYFGPGTRLLVL.

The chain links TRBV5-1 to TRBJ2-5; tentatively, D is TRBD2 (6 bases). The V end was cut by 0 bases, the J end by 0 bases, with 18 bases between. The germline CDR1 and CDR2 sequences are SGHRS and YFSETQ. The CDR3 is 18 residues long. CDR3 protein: CASSLAGLTNAYQETQYF. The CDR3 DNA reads TGCGCCAGCAGCTTGGCCGGACTAACAAATGCTTACCAAGAGACCCAGTACTTC.

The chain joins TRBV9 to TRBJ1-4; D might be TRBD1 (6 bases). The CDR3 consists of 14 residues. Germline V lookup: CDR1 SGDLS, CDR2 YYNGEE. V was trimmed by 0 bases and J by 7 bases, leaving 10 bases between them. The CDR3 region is CASSVGGGGEKLFF. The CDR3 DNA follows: TGTGCCAGCAGCGTAGGAGGGGGAGGTGAAAAACTGTTTTTT.

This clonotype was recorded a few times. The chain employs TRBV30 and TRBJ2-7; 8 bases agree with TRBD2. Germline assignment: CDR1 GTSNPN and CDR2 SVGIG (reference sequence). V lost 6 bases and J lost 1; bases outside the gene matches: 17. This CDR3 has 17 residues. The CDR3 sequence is CACITDLSGDPSYEQYF. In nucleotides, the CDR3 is TGTGCCTGTATCACAGACCTTAGCGGGGACCCTTCCTACGAGCAGTACTTC. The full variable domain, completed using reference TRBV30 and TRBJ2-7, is SQTIHQWPATLVQPVGSPLSLECTVEGTSNPNLYWYRQAAGRGLQLLFYSVGIGQISSEVPQNLSASRPQDRQFILSSKKLLLSDSGFYLCACITDLSGDPSYEQYFGPGTRLTVT.

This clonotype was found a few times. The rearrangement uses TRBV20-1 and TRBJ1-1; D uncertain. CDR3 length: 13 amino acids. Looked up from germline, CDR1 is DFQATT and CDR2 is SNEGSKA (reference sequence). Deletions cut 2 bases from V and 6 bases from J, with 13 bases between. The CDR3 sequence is CSARSPLVPEAFF. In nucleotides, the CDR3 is TGCAGTGCTAGATCCCCCCTCGTCCCTGAAGCTTTCTTT.